These T cell receptor beta chains were read from a single sample in a study of blood T cell repertoires in COVID-19. The protocol was immunoSEQ multiplex PCR, while the TCRdb copy is restricted to in-frame clones and leaves out a portion. The data show about 260,000 clones, 91% seen once. Source material: peripheral blood. The receptors come from a person aged 18 to 30 with COVID-19, enrolled during active disease. CDR3s include the opening cysteine and the closing phenylalanine or tryptophan. Fields, in order: V gene, J gene, clone size, D gene, CDR3 protein, CDR3 DNA. A D gene is named only where the DNA matches it firmly. Clone sizes are given selectively: once, few, many, or a class where the clone is expanded.

TRBV18	TRBJ1-5	NA	NA	CASSLARVGNQPQHF	TGTGCCAGCTCACTCGCCAGGGTCGGCAATCAGCCCCAGCATTTT
TRBV5-1	TRBJ2-7	NA	NA	CASSLGLLSWNEQYF	TGCGCCAGCAGCTTGGGACTCTTGTCTTGGAACGAGCAGTACTTC
TRBV29-1	TRBJ2-1	NA	TRBD2	CSADVVAGTSSYNEQFF	TGCAGCGCTGACGTAGTAGCGGGTACCAGCTCCTACAATGAGCAGTTCTTC
TRBV5-8	TRBJ2-3	NA	TRBD2	CASSGGTSGRDTQYF	TGTGCCAGCAGCGGAGGGACTAGCGGGAGAGATACGCAGTATTTT
TRBV5-1	TRBJ2-7	NA	NA	CASSLEPFSYEQYF	TGCGCCAGCAGCTTGGAGCCTTTCTCCTACGAGCAGTACTTC
TRBV5-4	TRBJ1-4	NA	NA	CASSLAGTGSEKLFF	TGTGCCAGCAGCTTGGCGGGCACCGGGAGTGAAAAACTGTTTTTT
TRBV9	TRBJ2-3	NA	TRBD2	CASSTIREGQGDTQYF	TGTGCCAGCAGTACCATCCGGGAGGGCCAAGGAGATACGCAGTATTTT
TRBV11-2	TRBJ2-7	NA	TRBD1	CASSFGVGDRGSYEQYF	TGTGCCAGCAGCTTTGGAGTCGGGGACAGGGGTTCCTACGAGCAGTACTTC
TRBV12-5	TRBJ2-2	NA	NA	CASGSTENTGELFF	TGTGCTAGTGGTTCGACAGAGAACACCGGGGAGCTGTTTTTT
TRBV19	TRBJ2-1	NA	TRBD2	CASSPLLAGVSNEQFF	TGTGCCAGTAGTCCCCTTTTAGCGGGAGTTTCCAATGAGCAGTTCTTC
TRBV5-8	TRBJ1-2	NA	NA	CASRAGVLYGYTF	TGTGCCAGCCGCGCCGGGGTTCTCTATGGCTACACCTTC
TRBV7-2	TRBJ1-2	NA	NA	CASSLGPGEHGYTF	TGTGCCAGCAGCTTAGGGCCGGGAGAGCATGGCTACACCTTC
TRBV13	TRBJ1-3	once	TRBD1	CASSSRDRGLGTIYF	TGTGCCAGCAGCTCCCGGGACAGGGGACTTGGCACCATATATTTT
TRBV7-9	TRBJ2-5	NA	TRBD2	CASSFLASGRARETQYF	TGTGCCAGCAGCTTCTTGGCTAGCGGGAGGGCCAGGGAGACCCAGTACTTC
TRBV11-1	TRBJ2-3	NA	NA	CASSDQPGLSTDTQYF	TGTGCCAGCAGCGACCAGCCGGGACTCAGCACAGATACGCAGTATTTT
TRBV27	TRBJ2-1	NA	TRBD2	CASSTPTSGGENEQFF	TGTGCCAGCAGTACCCCGACTAGCGGAGGGGAGAATGAGCAGTTCTTC
TRBV4-1	TRBJ1-2	NA	NA	CASSQEGAYGYTF	TGCGCCAGCAGCCAGGAAGGAGCCTATGGCTACACCTTC
TRBV5-4	TRBJ1-3	NA	TRBD1	CASSLDRGQTGNTIYF	TGTGCCAGCAGCTTGGACAGGGGGCAAACTGGAAACACCATATATTTT
TRBV10-3	TRBJ2-1	NA	TRBD2	CAISESISTSGGDEQFF	TGTGCCATCAGTGAGTCGATATCGACTAGCGGGGGGGATGAGCAGTTCTTC
TRBV4-1	TRBJ1-4	NA	NA	CASSPWEWGGGEKLFF	TGCGCCAGCAGCCCCTGGGAGTGGGGAGGCGGTGAAAAACTGTTTTTT
TRBV28	TRBJ2-6	once	NA	CASSQDNPANVLTF	TGTGCCAGCAGTCAAGACAACCCCGCCAACGTCCTGACTTTC
TRBV6-5	TRBJ1-2	NA	NA	CASETGPGYGYTF	TGTGCCAGCGAAACAGGGCCGGGCTATGGCTACACCTTC
TRBV7-8	TRBJ1-5	NA	NA	CASSLAGLPQHF	TGTGCCAGCAGCTTAGCGGGACTACCCCAGCATTTT
TRBV19	TRBJ2-1	NA	TRBD2	CASSPTSGSPNEQFF	TGTGCCAGTAGCCCGACTAGCGGGAGTCCCAATGAGCAGTTCTTC
TRBV28	TRBJ2-1	NA	TRBD2	CASSLSGVNEQFF	TGTGCCAGCAGTTTGAGCGGGGTCAATGAGCAGTTCTTC
TRBV4-3	TRBJ2-2	NA	NA	CASSFFGADSGGTGELFF	TGCGCCAGCAGCTTTTTCGGGGCGGATAGCGGAGGGACCGGGGAGCTGTTTTTT
TRBV27	TRBJ1-1	NA	NA	CASSFTGNTEAFF	TGTGCCAGCAGTTTTACAGGTAACACTGAAGCTTTCTTT
TRBV14	TRBJ1-2	NA	NA	CASSQAGEWAGYTF	TGTGCCAGCAGCCAAGCAGGGGAGTGGGCGGGCTACACCTTC
TRBV15	TRBJ2-1	NA	NA	CATSRDRGNEQFF	TGTGCCACCAGCAGAGATCGCGGGAATGAGCAGTTCTTC
TRBV5-1	TRBJ2-3	NA	TRBD1	CASSSRQGATDTQYF	TGCGCCAGCAGCTCCCGACAGGGGGCAACAGATACGCAGTATTTT
TRBV9	TRBJ2-1	NA	TRBD2	CASSVEGWEGPLNEQFF	TGTGCCAGCAGCGTAGAGGGGTGGGAGGGCCCTCTCAATGAGCAGTTCTTC
TRBV11-2	TRBJ2-5	NA	NA	CASSSLVETQYF	TGTGCCAGCAGCTCACTGGTCGAGACCCAGTACTTC
TRBV18	TRBJ2-2	NA	TRBD1	CASSPPGTVNTGELFF	TGTGCCAGCTCACCGCCCGGGACAGTCAACACCGGGGAGCTGTTTTTT
TRBV19	TRBJ2-3	NA	NA	CASSIAGADTQYF	TGTGCCAGTAGTATAGCGGGAGCAGATACGCAGTATTTT
TRBV5-4	TRBJ1-1	NA	NA	CASSYSTGMNTEAFF	TGTGCCAGCAGCTACTCGACGGGGATGAACACTGAAGCTTTCTTT
TRBV19	TRBJ2-7	NA	NA	CASSAQGLAEHYEQYF	TGTGCCAGTAGTGCCCAGGGGCTAGCGGAACACTACGAGCAGTACTTC
TRBV7-2	TRBJ1-4	NA	TRBD1	CASSEPDRGNEKLFF	TGTGCCAGCAGCGAGCCGGACAGGGGCAATGAAAAACTGTTTTTT
TRBV6-5	TRBJ2-7	NA	NA	CASIPFGPGAEQYF	TGTGCCAGCATCCCCTTCGGTCCAGGTGCCGAGCAGTACTTC
TRBV4-3	TRBJ2-1	NA	TRBD2	CASSQVSGGSSYNEQFF	TGCGCCAGCAGCCAAGTTAGCGGGGGGAGCTCCTACAATGAGCAGTTCTTC
TRBV4-3	TRBJ2-7	NA	TRBD1	CASSPDRVSYEQYF	TGCGCCAGCAGCCCTGACAGGGTCTCCTACGAGCAGTACTTC
TRBV6-5	TRBJ1-1	NA	NA	CASSASGDTEAFF	TGTGCCAGCAGCGCGAGTGGTGACACTGAAGCTTTCTTT
TRBV5-1	TRBJ2-7	NA	NA	CASSGSGRTHYEQYF	TGCGCCAGCAGCGGGTCTGGGCGTACTCACTACGAGCAGTACTTC
TRBV6-5	TRBJ1-2	NA	NA	CASSSGTLASGYTF	TGTGCCAGCAGTTCTGGGACTCTGGCGTCAGGCTACACCTTC
TRBV11-2	TRBJ2-1	NA	NA	CASSLRGGEQFF	TGTGCCAGCAGCTTAAGGGGAGGTGAGCAGTTCTTC
TRBV30	TRBJ1-5	few	TRBD1	CAWSGQDGQPQHF	TGTGCCTGGAGCGGACAGGACGGGCAGCCCCAGCATTTT
TRBV5-4	TRBJ2-3	NA	TRBD2	CASSSVTSGDTQYF	TGTGCCAGCAGCTCGGTTACTAGCGGAGATACGCAGTATTTT
TRBV7-8	TRBJ2-5	NA	TRBD2	CASSLGTSVPLDTQYF	TGTGCCAGCAGCCTCGGGACTAGCGTACCCCTGGACACCCAGTACTTC
TRBV25-1	TRBJ1-4	NA	NA	CASSEGADNEKLFF	TGTGCCAGCAGTGAAGGGGCAGATAATGAAAAACTGTTTTTT
TRBV6-5	TRBJ2-1	NA	TRBD1	CASSSFRGSNEQFF	TGTGCCAGCAGTTCTTTCAGGGGGTCCAATGAGCAGTTCTTC
TRBV5-4	TRBJ2-3	NA	NA	CASSLGVLRADTQYF	TGTGCCAGCAGCTTGGGAGTCCTCCGGGCAGATACGCAGTATTTT
TRBV18	TRBJ2-3	NA	NA	CASSSLSETDTQYF	TGTGCCAGCTCAAGTCTTAGCGAGACAGATACGCAGTATTTT
TRBV29-1	TRBJ1-1	NA	NA	CSVDHVSGTEAFF	TGCAGCGTTGATCATGTCAGCGGTACTGAAGCTTTCTTT